This T cell receptor beta chain was sequenced in a study of cytomegalovirus exposure and HLA in healthy donors. The CDR3 totals 14 residues. V lost 0 bases to trimming and J lost 7 bases, with 11 bases between them. Germline values: CDR1 SGHRS, CDR2 YFSETQ. PCR was performed using 60 Vbeta and 13 Jbeta primers. Profiled with immunoSEQ multiplex PCR; TCRdb holds only in-frame clones, not every one. The table includes approximately 160,000 clones, about three quarters detected once. Comments on this clone: As yet, its antigen is unknown.

Whole-study results and caveats: It has been reported that TCR beta sequences accurately predicted the HLA-A and HLA-B alleles of most subjects. V segments that were indistinguishable, TRBV6-2 and TRBV6-3 among them, were omitted from analysis. Immune exposure was documented only through CMV serostatus.

The sequence was obtained from a woman in her thirties in good health and CMV-seropositive. This chain links TRBV5-1 with TRBJ2-1, with a weak D call TRBD2 (5 bases). Input material: PBMCs. The CDR3 reads CASSLAQSGNEQFF. In DNA, the CDR3 is TGCGCCAGCAGCTTGGCGCAGAGCGGAAATGAGCAGTTCTTC.